This TCR beta chain was identified in a study of blood T cell repertoires in COVID-19. The overall study: Spain, Italy and the United States supplied samples that represented acute and convalescent COVID-19. PBMCs, B-cell-depleted T cells, or T cells were the source of the cDNA or gDNA that made up the material.

Germline CDR1 SGHTS, CDR2 YDEGEE. The V and J ends lost 0 bases and 4 bases respectively, with 14 bases between them. There are 17 residues in the CDR3. Authors' analysis steps: Amplification of reference gene primers provided the estimated nucleated cell counts. Method: immunoSEQ multiplex PCR; TCRdb's copy keeps in-frame clones and lacks some. V and J calls and clone size are as listed in that table; D and trimming were resolved from the DNA. The sample comprises about 170,000 clones, 85% of which are singletons, and about 3% rests with the top ten. The receptor comes from a human donor with acute or convalescent COVID-19. The donor label of this sample is uncertain. Material for sequencing was peripheral blood. This chain uses TRBV5-8 with TRBJ1-6; no clear D. The CDR3 here is CASSLVDKQFYNSPLHF. For the CDR3, the DNA is TGTGCCAGCAGCTTGGTTGACAAGCAGTTTTATAATTCACCCCTCCACTTT.